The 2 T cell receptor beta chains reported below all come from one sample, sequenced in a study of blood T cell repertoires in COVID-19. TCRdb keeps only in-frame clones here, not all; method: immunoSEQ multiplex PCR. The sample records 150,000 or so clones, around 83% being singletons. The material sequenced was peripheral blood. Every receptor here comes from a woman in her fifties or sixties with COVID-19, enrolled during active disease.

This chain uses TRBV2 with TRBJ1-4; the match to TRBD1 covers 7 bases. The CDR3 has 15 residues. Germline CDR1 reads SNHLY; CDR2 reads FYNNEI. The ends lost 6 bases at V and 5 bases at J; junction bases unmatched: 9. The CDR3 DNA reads TGTGCCAGCAGCCAGAGGACAGGAAAAAATGAAAAACTGTTTTTT. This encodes CASSQRTGKNEKLFF.

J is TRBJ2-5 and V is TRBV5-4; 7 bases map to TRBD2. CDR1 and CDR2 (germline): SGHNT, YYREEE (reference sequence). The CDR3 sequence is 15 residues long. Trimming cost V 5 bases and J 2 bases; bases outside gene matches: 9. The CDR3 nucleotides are TGTGCCAGCAGTTTGACGGGACTACTTCAAGAGACCCAGTACTTC. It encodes CASSLTGLLQETQYF. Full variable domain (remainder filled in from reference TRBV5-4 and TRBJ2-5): ETGVTQSPTHLIKTRGQQVTLRCSSQSGHNTVSWYQQALGQGPQFIFQYYREEENGRGNFPPRFSGLQFPNYSSELNVNALELDDSALYLCASSLTGLLQETQYFGPGTRLLVL.